This entry concerns a single T cell receptor (beta chain). The specificity of this receptor is unknown. Per-base quality was not reported, and no clone a single base away is much larger than it. This sample was taken from a study of PD-L1 blockade in urothelial cancer (dated by TCRdb to 2016 to 2017). About the study as a whole: Therapy was started in the mid-2010s for all patients, and atezolizumab 1,200 mg was administered intravenously every 3 weeks. About 90% of the 29 patients were identified as males with urothelial cancer of bladder origin, and a prior smoking history was reported by 18 of 29 patients. Patients had an ECOG performance status of 0 or 1 and had received between 0 and 3 prior chemotherapy regimens. Blood samples were analyzed at two time points: 3 weeks after treatment start (second dose) and 6 weeks after treatment start. Blood samples yielded a median of around 150,000 T cells and some 80,000 unique TCRs, with median clonality roughly 0.084. An exploratory multi-omic analysis was conducted of the somatic, immune and clinical correlates of response to PD-L1 blockade with atezolizumab in urothelial cancer. Pretreatment tumor samples and matched peripheral blood, collected serially before and after atezolizumab treatment, underwent TCR sequencing. Durable clinical benefit meant progression-free survival longer than 6 months, and TCR features were also tested against progression-free and overall survival. Whole exome sequencing and RNA sequencing of pretreatment tumors were performed alongside TCR sequencing in the same patients. Durable clinical benefit was achieved by nine patients and was not achieved by 20 patients. Pretreatment blood TCR-seq was available for about 27 patients, at least one posttreatment blood collection was obtained for about 24 patients, and tumor TCR-seq was available for about 24 patients. Findings and caveats that apply to the study as a whole: Small sample size (n of about 30) and many exploratory analyses mean the results are intended to be hypothesis-generating. Patients with durable benefit showed greater expansion of tumor-associated TCR clones in peripheral blood 3 weeks after starting treatment (n ≈ 20, p = 0.022). Improved progression-free and overall survival was found to be associated with pretreatment peripheral blood TCR clonality below the median.

Synthetic TCR analog templates were spiked into each PCR to estimate absolute template abundance from read counts. The immunoSEQ assay used bias-controlled V and J gene primers to amplify TCRbeta CDR3 regions from genomic DNA. Sequencing of rearranged TCRbeta segments was performed at approximately 20X coverage. The paper's processing steps were these. Clustering was used to correct sequencing errors, and CDR3s were annotated against IMGT to assign V, D and J genes. Downstream analyses used only productive TCRbeta rearrangements, leaving out any out-of-frame or stop-codon sequences. Clonality was computed as one minus Shannon entropy normalized by the log of the number of unique productive sequences. Fisher's exact test with Benjamini-Hochberg correction, at a threshold of adjusted p below 0.01, was used to find clones that differed between time points or between blood and tumor. TCRdb stores this immuneACCESS table with in-frame sequences only. Part of the clones is absent; in the studies checked, under half of the shortfall reflects unresolved V genes, and no reason is known for the rest. That table is the source of V, J and clone size, and D and trimming were worked out from the DNA. This sample holds around 30,000 clones; around four fifths were observed only once. Together, the top ten hold around 3% of the sample.

The meaning of the sample's time point label: peripheral blood 6 weeks after treatment start. The cohort comprised roughly 30 patients with locally advanced or metastatic urothelial carcinoma treated at Memorial Sloan Kettering on a trial protocol. Peripheral blood mononuclear cells were collected from each patient pretreatment and during treatment, giving between 1 and 8 total time points per patient. The Qiagen DNeasy Blood extraction kit was used to purify genomic DNA from total PBMCs and tumor samples. PBMCs were collected pretreatment and during treatment and were isolated and stored as previously described. The junction shows trimming of 3 bases on V and 3 bases on J, plus 6 bases between the germline ends. Per the germline V gene (reference sequence), SEHNR is the CDR1 and FQNEAQ is the CDR2. Including the terminal cysteine and phenylalanine, the CDR3 comprises 13 residues. Just CDR3 DNA is preserved here, 39 bases in frame from base 1.

The V gene is TRBV7-9 and the J gene is TRBJ1-5; no confident D gene assignment can be made. This sample comprised PBMCs, obtained around atezolizumab (anti-PD-L1) treatment. The sequence came from a man in his sixties or seventies with urothelial cancer. CDR3 region: CASSFSDNQPQHF. In nucleotide form, the sequence is TGTGCCAGCAGCTTTTCAGACAATCAGCCCCAGCATTTT.